This T cell receptor beta chain is from a study of blood T cells in healthy people across ages. As for the study in general: T cells yielded about one barcoded beta molecule per two cells through template switching.

Study outcomes and limitations: Diversity of TCR beta per million T cells declined in a roughly linear way with age. CMV status of donors was unknown, possibly confounding expanded clonotype changes.

Extractions gave at least 5.5 micrograms of total RNA per sample. As regards this clonotype: As yet, its antigen is unknown.

With a J-beta primer mix and a sample-barcoded 5' primer, a second PCR ran roughly 6 to 12 cycles. TCRdb processed the 5' RACE reads anew with MiXCR; each CDR3 protein has one entry. In the table there are 700,000 or so distinct CDR3 sequences, roughly 43% of which are singletons. There are 15 residues in the CDR3. Germline lookup yields CDR1 MGHRA and CDR2 YSYEKL. V lost 1 base, J lost 6 bases, and 14 bases lay in between. The genes are TRBV4-1 and TRBJ2-3; D is possibly TRBD1 (6 bases). The sequence was obtained from a man older than 75 in good health. The material sequenced was blood. The CDR3 coding sequence is TGCGCCAGCAGCCAAGCCCAATGGGGGCCGGATACGCAGTATTTT. Protein sequence: CASSQAQWGPDTQYF.